What follows is one T cell receptor (beta chain) and its context. The antigen is not known. This sample was included in a study of OX40 agonist ivuxolimab in advanced cancers. Turning to the study itself: Every patient in dose escalation had hepatocellular carcinoma, melanoma, renal cell or head and neck cancer.

V shed 3 bases and J shed 4 bases, with 13 bases lying between them. Germline V CDR1 and CDR2: SEHNR, FQNEAQ (reference sequence). The CDR3 has 14 residues. The data were produced by immunoSEQ multiplex PCR, yet TCRdb's version contains in-frame clones alone and is incomplete. The sample shows tens of thousands of clones, around 93% of them seen only once. Study outcomes and limitations: Compared with CD4+, CD8+ T cells on average had more expanded clones.

This sequence joins TRBV7-9 and TRBJ2-7, with D perhaps given as TRBD1 or TRBD2 (5 bases each). The input for sequencing was CD4+ or CD8+ T cells sorted from blood, taken in a trial of the OX40 agonist ivuxolimab. This receptor was obtained from an adult with an advanced solid tumor such as melanoma, head and neck, liver or kidney cancer. The CDR3 region is CASSFAGTVYEQYF. CDR3 DNA: TGTGCCAGCAGCTTCGCAGGGACGGTGTACGAGCAGTACTTC.